The 30 T cell receptor beta chains below come from one sample, sequenced in a study of shared clonotypes between healthy human individuals. Data came from immunoSEQ multiplex PCR; TCRdb stores just in-frame clones and leaves some out. The table shows 730,000 or so clones, with 60% to 80% occurring only once. Sequenced input: memory CD4+ T cells sorted from blood. Subset here: CD45RA-negative fraction. These receptors originate from a woman aged 30 to 39 in good health.

This clone showed up just a few times. This chain links TRBV7-3 with TRBJ2-5; perhaps TRBD2 as D (6 bases). Looked up from germline, CDR1 is SGHTA and CDR2 is FQGTGA. The CDR3 extends over 15 amino acids. V lost 5 bases to trimming and J lost 5 bases, with 18 bases between them. The CDR3 sequence: CASSGGAGEGETQYF. CDR3 coding DNA: TGTGCCAGCAGCGGAGGGGCTGGCGAGGGGGAGACCCAGTACTTC.

V gene TRBV4-2 combines with J gene TRBJ2-1; 9 bases line up with TRBD2. Germline loops: CDR1 LGHNA, CDR2 YNFKEQ. J was trimmed by 4 bases and V by 1 base; bases with no gene match: 11. The length of the CDR3 is 18 residues. CDR3 sequence: CASSQAFGGSGRYNEQFF. The DNA of the CDR3 is TGTGCCAGCAGCCAAGCTTTTGGGGGTAGCGGGAGATACAATGAGCAGTTCTTC.

The chain is built from TRBV15 and TRBJ2-7; 12 positions agree with TRBD2. The CDR3 contains 20 residues. The germline CDR1 and CDR2 sequences are LNHNV and YYDKDF (reference sequence). Unmatched junction bases numbered 18, after V lost 5 bases and J lost 1 base. CDR3 in DNA: TGTGCCACCAGCGGGGGACAGCTTCTAGCGGGAGGGCCCCGGTCCTACGAGCAGTACTTC. It codes for CATSGGQLLAGGPRSYEQYF.

This clone was recorded a few times. V and J are TRBV10-3 and TRBJ2-1; 9 bases fit TRBD2. Germline CDR1 is ENHRY and CDR2 is SYGVKD. Unmatched junction bases numbered 8, after V lost 6 bases and J lost 5 bases. The CDR3 is made up of 15 amino acids. CDR3 amino acids: CAISLAGRTDNEQFF. In nucleotides, the CDR3 is TGTGCCATCAGCCTAGCGGGAAGGACGGACAATGAGCAGTTCTTC.

Details on this clone: A far bigger clonotype differs at one base, so this is likely a read error. Other DNA sequences within the sample encode an identical CDR3. The genes are TRBV28 and TRBJ1-3, with unresolved D. V lost 2 bases and J lost 3, with 2 bases in between. Germline CDR1 reads MDHEN; CDR2 reads SYDVKM. The CDR3 consists of 12 residues. The CDR3 DNA follows: TGTGCCAGCAGTTTAGGTGGAAACACCATATATTTT. It specifies CASSLGGNTIYF.

The gene calls are TRBV28 and TRBJ2-2; a possible D gene is TRBD2 (6 bases). The germline CDR1 and CDR2 sequences are MDHEN and SYDVKM. Trimming stripped 1 base from V and 5 bases from J, with 11 bases between. This CDR3 has 15 amino acids. In nucleotides, the CDR3 is TGTGCCAGCAGTTTATTTCCGGGAGATACCGGGGAGCTGTTTTTT. As protein: CASSLFPGDTGELFF.

This clone was observed once. CDR3 protein: CASSLDPTRNQQYF. CDR3 nucleotide sequence: TGCGCCAGCAGCTTGGACCCCACCCGGAATCAGCAGTACTTC. The chain uses TRBV5-1 and TRBJ2-7, with D uncertain. V shed 0 bases and J shed 8 bases, with 15 bases lying between them. In germline, CDR1 is SGHRS, CDR2 YFSETQ. The CDR3 totals 14 residues.

V gene TRBV10-2 combines with J gene TRBJ2-1; TRBD1 aligns across 9 bases. Per germline, CDR1 WSHSY and CDR2 SAAADI. CDR3 length: 15 amino acids. V was clipped by 6 bases and J by 2 bases; unmatched bases: 5. CDR3 loop: CASRDGQGTYNEQFF. CDR3 sequence (DNA): TGCGCCAGCAGAGATGGACAGGGGACCTACAATGAGCAGTTCTTC.

The chain uses TRBV15 and TRBJ2-1; 12 positions match TRBD2. V dropped 3 bases and J dropped 8; count of bases not matched to a gene: 8. This CDR3 spans 16 amino acids. The germline V gene has CDR1 LNHNV and CDR2 YYDKDF (reference sequence). The CDR3 protein is CATSRVTSGRVHEQFF. The CDR3 DNA follows: TGTGCCACCAGCAGGGTGACTAGCGGGAGAGTCCATGAGCAGTTCTTC.

This clone was picked up a small number of times. Different DNA sequences within this sample yield the same CDR3. The V gene is TRBV5-4, the J gene TRBJ2-7; D is perhaps TRBD2 (5 bases). Germline V CDR1 and CDR2: SGHNT, YYREEE (reference sequence). The V gene lost 0 bases and the J gene lost 3 bases, with 7 bases spanning the gap. CDR3 length: 13 amino acids. The CDR3 protein is CASSLGSGYEQYF. DNA of the CDR3: TGTGCCAGCAGCTTGGGGAGCGGCTACGAGCAGTACTTC.

The chain recombines TRBV5-1 with TRBJ2-3; 10 bases are a match to TRBD2. The CDR3 runs 17 residues. Trimming took 4 bases from V and 2 from J; bases not matched to a gene: 10. The germline CDR1 and CDR2 sequences are SGHRS and YFSETQ. In DNA form, the CDR3 reads TGCGCCAGCAGCATAGGAAATAGCGGGAGGACCACAGATACGCAGTATTTT. Residues: CASSIGNSGRTTDTQYF. Supplemented by reference TRBV5-1 and TRBJ2-3, the full variable domain reads KAGVTQTPRYLIKTRGQQVTLSCSPISGHRSVSWYQQTPGQGLQFLFEYFSETQRNKGNFPGRFSGRQFSNSRSEMNVSTLELGDSALYLCASSIGNSGRTTDTQYFGPGTRLTVL.

The chain is built from TRBV6-4 and TRBJ2-7, with 13 bases matching TRBD2. The CDR3 consists of 20 residues. Germline V CDR1 and CDR2: MRHNA, SNTAGT. V dropped 7 bases and J dropped 3; count of bases not matched to a gene: 21. CDR3 region: CASTNPHMLGLAGPNYEQYF. For the CDR3, the DNA is TGTGCCAGCACCAACCCCCATATGCTGGGACTAGCGGGACCCAACTACGAGCAGTACTTC.

The chain joins TRBV5-1 to TRBJ2-7; D is possibly TRBD1 (7 bases). V was pared by 10 bases and J by 3 bases, with 17 bases between. The CDR3 is 13 residues long. The germline gives CDR1 SGHRS, CDR2 YFSETQ. The DNA of the CDR3 is TGCGCCTCAGGCGGGACAGACAACTACGAGCAGTACTTC. Encoded protein: CASGGTDNYEQYF.

This chain links TRBV11-2 with TRBJ2-2; unclear D gene. The CDR3 length is 14 residues. Between the trimmed V and J ends, which lost 7 bases and 7 bases, there was a span of 16 bases. Germline values: CDR1 SGHAT, CDR2 FQNNGV. CDR3 bases: TGTGCCAGCAACCCGCGACGGGTTAGCGGGGAGCTGTTTTTT. Translation gives CASNPRRVSGELFF.

This clone has just a few counts. The rearrangement uses TRBV4-1 and TRBJ2-5; possible D gene TRBD2, 5 bases. The CDR3 sequence is 15 residues long. Trimming cost V 0 bases and J 7 bases, with 15 bases left between them. The V gene's germline CDR1 is MGHRA and CDR2 YSYEKL. The CDR3 DNA sequence: TGCGCCAGCAGCCAAGAATGGGAGCGCCCACGGACCCAGTACTTC. Residues: CASSQEWERPRTQYF.

The V and J genes are TRBV27 and TRBJ2-7, with D perhaps matching TRBD1 or TRBD2 (6 bases each). V lost 5 bases and J lost 3, with 17 bases in between. There are 15 residues in the CDR3. Germline CDR1 MNHEY, CDR2 SMNVEV (reference sequence). CDR3 coding DNA: TGTGCCAGCAGTCTCAAGGGGGGTCCCCTCTACGAGCAGTACTTC. The encoded protein is CASSLKGGPLYEQYF.

Concerning this clone itself: Additional DNA sequences in this sample encode the identical CDR3. The chain links TRBV28 to TRBJ1-2; D is unclear. V was clipped by 2 bases and J by 5 bases, with 6 bases between them. Germline V gives CDR1 MDHEN, CDR2 SYDVKM. The CDR3 spans 12 residues. The chain's CDR3 is CASSLAGYGYTF. CDR3 DNA sequence: TGTGCCAGCAGTTTAGCGGGATATGGCTACACCTTC.

The rearrangement links TRBV28 to TRBJ1-1, with 10 bases identical to TRBD1. This CDR3 comprises 21 residues. J gave up 1 base and V 3 bases, and 20 bases lay outside the gene matches. The germline V gene encodes CDR1 MDHEN and CDR2 SYDVKM. The CDR3 region has the DNA TGTGCCAGCAGTTTCCCTGGTGTGAAGACCGACAGGGGGCTCAGGAACACTGAAGCTTTCTTT. Protein sequence: CASSFPGVKTDRGLRNTEAFF. Combining the CDR3 with reference TRBV28 and TRBJ1-1 gives the whole variable domain DVKVTQSSRYLVKRTGEKVFLECVQDMDHENMFWYRQDPGLGLRLIYFSYDVKMKEKGDIPEGYSVSREKKERFSLILESASTNQTSMYLCASSFPGVKTDRGLRNTEAFFGQGTRLTVV.

The chain couples TRBV27 to TRBJ2-7, with 15 bases fitting TRBD2. The V gene's germline CDR1 is MNHEY and CDR2 SMNVEV (reference sequence). The J segment lost 6 bases and the V segment lost 7 bases, leaving 7 bases of the junction unmatched. This CDR3 is 15 amino acids long. CDR3 amino acids: CASTQWGLAGGEQYF. The CDR3 DNA sequence: TGTGCCAGCACTCAATGGGGACTAGCGGGAGGCGAGCAGTACTTC.

V and J are TRBV19 and TRBJ2-5; D may be TRBD1 or TRBD2 (5 bases each). This CDR3 contains 15 residues. V lost 4 bases and J 5 bases, leaving 17 bases between the germline ends. Germline loops: CDR1 LNHDA, CDR2 SQIVND (reference sequence). CDR3 DNA: TGTGCCAGTAGTAATGTGTTGGGGGATTGGGAGACCCAGTACTTC. Protein: CASSNVLGDWETQYF.

The rearrangement uses TRBV5-1 and TRBJ2-3; TRBD2 might be the D (6 bases). The V end lost 0 bases, the J end lost 6 bases, and 14 bases lay between the germline ends. The V gene's germline CDR1 is SGHRS and CDR2 YFSETQ. The CDR3 is 15 amino acids. CDR3 sequence (DNA): TGCGCCAGCAGCTTGGAGAGGTCGGAGGGGGATACGCAGTATTTT. Its translation: CASSLERSEGDTQYF.

J is TRBJ2-7 and V is TRBV2; unclear D gene. The V end was cut by 3 bases, the J end by 3 bases, with 15 bases between. CDR3 length equals 15 residues. Germline lookup yields CDR1 SNHLY and CDR2 FYNNEI. The CDR3 sequence: CASSEAVTFLYEQYF. Written as DNA, the CDR3 is TGTGCCAGCAGTGAGGCGGTCACTTTCCTCTACGAGCAGTACTTC. The full variable domain, its missing parts supplied by reference TRBV2 and TRBJ2-7, is EPEVTQTPSHQVTQMGQEVILRCVPISNHLYFYWYRQILGQKVEFLVSFYNNEISEKSEIFDDQFSVERPDGSNFTLKIRSTKLEDSAMYFCASSEAVTFLYEQYFGPGTRLTVT.

This sequence joins TRBV11-2 and TRBJ2-4; D perhaps matches TRBD1 (5 bases). The CDR3 extends over 14 amino acids. V shed 2 bases and J shed 1 base, with 6 bases lying between them. The germline CDR1 and CDR2 sequences are SGHAT and FQNNGV. The CDR3 sequence: CASSLSGAKNIQYF. Here the CDR3 DNA reads TGTGCCAGCAGCTTATCAGGGGCCAAAAACATTCAGTACTTC.

As regards this clone: This CDR3 is also generated by other DNA sequences in the sample. This chain joins TRBV6-6 and TRBJ1-3; D possibly corresponds to TRBD1 (5 bases). With 2 bases removed from V and 7 bases from J, the gap between germline ends came to 6 bases. This CDR3 region has 12 residues. Germline V gene sequence: CDR1 MNHNY, CDR2 SVGAGI (reference sequence). Written as DNA, the CDR3 is TGTGCCAGCAGTTACCGGGGGAACACCATATATTTT. It yields the protein CASSYRGNTIYF.

The chain uses TRBV6-1 and TRBJ2-5; 7 bases map to TRBD2. Trimming at V came to 8 bases and at J to 4 bases, leaving 10 bases not matched to a gene. CDR3 length: 14 residues. Germline V CDR1 and CDR2: MNHNS, SASEGT. Here the CDR3 reads CASEDAGEGETQYF. The CDR3 nucleotides are TGTGCCAGCGAAGACGCGGGAGAGGGAGAGACCCAGTACTTC.

This clone has more than one count but fewer than ten. The chain uses TRBV6-6 and TRBJ2-7; the match to TRBD2 covers 7 bases. V lost 1 base and J lost 7; bases outside the gene matches: 4. Germline CDR1 MNHNY, CDR2 SVGAGI (reference sequence). The CDR3 is made up of 13 amino acids. As DNA, the CDR3 is TGTGCCAGCAGTTACTGGCGAGCGGGGGAGCAGTACTTC. Translated: CASSYWRAGEQYF.

The J gene is TRBJ2-2, the V gene TRBV11-2; 11 nucleotides line up with TRBD2. The CDR3 sequence is 20 residues long. V gave up 0 bases and J gave up 5 bases; unmatched junction bases: 14. Germline lookup yields CDR1 SGHAT and CDR2 FQNNGV. The CDR3 is CASSLDAPLAGGGRTGELFF. The CDR3 DNA reads as TGTGCCAGCAGCTTAGATGCCCCCCTAGCGGGAGGCGGGAGGACCGGGGAGCTGTTTTTT.

This clone was counted once. This chain joins TRBV6-1 and TRBJ2-3; D uncertain. Trimming removed 0 bases from V and 6 bases from J, with 7 bases in between. This CDR3 is built from 13 residues. The germline V gene encodes CDR1 MNHNS and CDR2 SASEGT. The CDR3 DNA reads TGTGCCAGCAGTGAAGCGTCCGGGGATACGCAGTATTTT. Translation gives CASSEASGDTQYF.

The rearrangement joins TRBV28 to TRBJ1-5; maybe TRBD1 (5 bases). This CDR3 spans 13 amino acids. Germline V CDR1 and CDR2: MDHEN, SYDVKM. V lost 5 bases, J lost 7 bases, and 12 bases lay in between. In DNA form, the CDR3 reads TGTGCCAGCAGTCCCCCCAGGGAACAGCCCCAGCATTTT. Protein: CASSPPREQPQHF.

This clone was recorded many times. The CDR3 region is CAISEAFRQSDRTDTQYF. For the CDR3, the DNA is TGTGCCATCAGTGAGGCTTTCCGGCAGTCCGACCGCACAGATACGCAGTATTTT. The chain recombines TRBV10-3 with TRBJ2-3; D ambiguous. CDR1 is ENHRY and CDR2 is SYGVKD in the germline V gene. V was pared by 2 bases and J by 1 base, with 19 bases between. The CDR3 extends over 18 amino acids.